These 23 T cell receptor beta chains originate from one sample sequenced in a study of Graves' ophthalmopathy and Graves' hyperthyroidism. TCR beta CDR3 amplification used RNA transcripts. HTBI-primed RT-PCR formed the first round, and a multiplex PCR formed the second. TCRdb processed the multiplex PCR reads anew with MiXCR; each CDR3 protein has one entry. The table records fewer than 400,000 distinct CDR3 sequences, around 19% of them present only once. Sequencing was carried out using peripheral blood. These TCRs come from a woman aged 18-29 years with Graves' ophthalmopathy.

This clonotype was observed many times. The chain is built from TRBV12-3 or TRBV12-4 and TRBJ2-7, with D tentatively TRBD1 or TRBD2 (5 bases each). V gave up 5 bases and J gave up 2 bases, with 16 bases separating them. The CDR3 totals 15 residues. CDR3 in DNA: TGTGCCAGCAGTCGGGGACGTCTGCCGCCCTACGAGCAGTACTTC. Its protein product is CASSRGRLPPYEQYF.

The table lists this clonotype with many counts. The chain carries TRBV6-2 or TRBV6-3 and TRBJ2-7; D unresolved. CDR1 and CDR2 (germline): MNHEY, SVGEGT. This CDR3 has 15 amino acids. Trimming shortened V by 0 bases and J by 6 bases, and 15 bases separated the two germline ends. CDR3 DNA sequence: TGTGCCAGCAGTTACTCTCCGCTAAGTTCTATCGAGCAGTACTTC. Its translation is CASSYSPLSSIEQYF.

In its sample, this clonotype was seen many times. The gene calls are TRBV29-1 and TRBJ1-1; D perhaps matches TRBD1 (5 bases). Trimming shortened V by 4 bases and J by 4 bases, and 16 bases separated the two germline ends. The CDR3 runs 14 residues. The germline V gene encodes CDR1 SQVTM and CDR2 ANQGSEA. The CDR3 loop reads CSVAGLGGATEAFF. In nucleotides, the CDR3 is TGCAGCGTTGCGGGGCTCGGTGGGGCCACTGAAGCTTTCTTT. Looking up the rest from reference TRBV29-1 and TRBJ1-1 gives the full variable domain: SAVISQKPSRDICQRGTSLTIQCQVDSQVTMMFWYRQQPGQSLTLIATANQGSEATYESGFVIDKFPISRPNLTFSTLTVSNMSPEDSSIYLCSVAGLGGATEAFFGQGTRLTVV.

This clonotype came up many times. The V and J genes are TRBV20-1 and TRBJ2-5; 14 bases agree with TRBD2. The CDR3 is made up of 19 amino acids. V shed 5 bases, J shed 5 bases, and the junction held 19 bases outside the gene matches. Germline values: CDR1 DFQATT, CDR2 SNEGSKA (reference sequence). The CDR3 is CSAPPSPTSGGGFRETQYF. As DNA, the CDR3 is TGCAGTGCTCCCCCTTCCCCGACTAGCGGGGGGGGGTTTCGCGAGACCCAGTACTTC.

This clonotype was recorded many times. The V call is TRBV6-2 or TRBV6-3, the J call TRBJ2-6; no firm D call. The V gene lost 6 bases and the J gene lost 0 bases, with 3 bases spanning the gap. The germline gives CDR1 MNHEY, CDR2 SVGEGT. CDR3 length: 13 amino acids. The CDR3 region is CASSNSGANVLTF. CDR3 bases: TGTGCCAGCAGCAACTCTGGGGCCAACGTCCTGACTTTC.

This clonotype has more than one count but fewer than ten. This sequence joins TRBV6-1 and TRBJ1-1, with a possible D match to TRBD1 (5 bases). This CDR3 spans 15 amino acids. Germline V gives CDR1 MNHNS, CDR2 SASEGT. V lost 4 bases and J 4 bases, leaving 16 bases between the germline ends. The CDR3 DNA reads as TGTGCCAGCAGTGCCCCAGGGCGCGGGAGCACTGAAGCTTTCTTT. This encodes CASSAPGRGSTEAFF.

The gene calls are TRBV27 and TRBJ1-1; no definite D call. V gave up 3 bases and J gave up 7 bases, with 15 bases separating them. This CDR3 contains 14 residues. Germline V gene data show CDR1 as MNHEY and CDR2 as SMNVEV (reference sequence). The CDR3: CASSLGSQVSEAFF. Written as DNA, the CDR3 is TGTGCCAGCAGTTTGGGGAGCCAGGTCAGTGAAGCTTTCTTT.

This clonotype appeared many times. V gene TRBV4-3 combines with J gene TRBJ2-7; 7 bases are a match to TRBD1. Germline trimming cut 2 bases from V and 3 bases from J; bases unmatched to any gene: 4. Looked up from germline, CDR1 is LGHNA and CDR2 is YSLEER. The CDR3 sequence is 14 residues long. The chain's CDR3 is CASSQSNRGYEQYF. DNA for the CDR3: TGCGCCAGCAGCCAATCCAACAGGGGCTACGAGCAGTACTTC.

Many counts were recorded for this clonotype. The CDR3 DNA follows: TGTGCCAGCACAGTACTTGGCAATTCACCCCTCCACTTT. This codes for CASTVLGNSPLHF. The V and J genes are TRBV19 and TRBJ1-6, with D unclear. The CDR3 runs to 13 residues. Germline V gene lookup returns CDR1 LNHDA and CDR2 SQIVND (reference sequence). Deletions cut 9 bases from V and 7 bases from J, with 13 bases between. The whole variable domain, filled in from reference TRBV19 and TRBJ1-6, reads DGGITQSPKYLFRKEGQNVTLSCEQNLNHDAMYWYRQDPGQGLRLIYYSQIVNDFQKGDIAEGYSVSREKKESFPLTVTSAQKNPTAFYLCASTVLGNSPLHFGNGTRLTVT.

In this sample, this clonotype turned up many times. V is TRBV12-3 or TRBV12-4 and J is TRBJ2-6, with a tentative D call TRBD1 (6 bases). The germline V and J ends were trimmed by 3 bases and 0 bases, with 9 bases remaining between them. The CDR3 is 16 residues long. The CDR3 coding sequence is TGTGCCAGCAGTTTTAGAGGGGGCTCTGGGGCCAACGTCCTGACTTTC. Translation: CASSFRGGSGANVLTF.

This clonotype appeared many times. The chain carries TRBV6-5 and TRBJ2-2; possibly TRBD1 for D (6 bases). The V gene's germline CDR1 is MNHEY and CDR2 SVGAGI. V was pared by 1 base and J by 3 bases, with 9 bases between. The CDR3 runs 15 residues. DNA for the CDR3: TGTGCCAGCAGTTACTTACAGGGTTACACCGGGGAGCTGTTTTTT. Its protein is CASSYLQGYTGELFF.

This clonotype was seen ten or more times. V gene TRBV20-1 combines with J gene TRBJ2-7; TRBD2 agrees at 13 bases. The ends lost 0 bases at V and 3 bases at J; junction bases unmatched: 5. The CDR3 has 16 residues. Germline CDR1 is DFQATT and CDR2 is SNEGSKA (reference sequence). This chain's CDR3 is CSARDSGLAGIYEQYF. The CDR3 DNA follows: TGCAGTGCTAGAGATTCGGGACTAGCGGGAATCTACGAGCAGTACTTC.

The chain joins TRBV20-1 to TRBJ2-1; D is possibly TRBD1 or TRBD2 (5 bases each). Per germline, CDR1 DFQATT and CDR2 SNEGSKA (reference sequence). Between the trimmed V and J ends, which lost 7 bases and 8 bases, there was a span of 18 bases. CDR3 length: 13 residues. CDR3 region: CSVTGNGVHEQFF. CDR3 DNA sequence: TGCAGTGTTACAGGCAACGGGGTCCATGAGCAGTTCTTC.

At least ten counts were recorded for this clonotype. The chain uses TRBV7-2 and TRBJ1-6, with D perhaps TRBD1 (5 bases). V gave up 4 bases and J gave up 6 bases, with 13 bases separating them. The CDR3 is 15 residues long. The germline V gene encodes CDR1 SGHTA and CDR2 FQGNSA. The DNA of the CDR3 is TGTGCCAGCAGCTCGGGACTCCGTTTTAATTCACCCCTCCACTTT. It encodes CASSSGLRFNSPLHF.

There are a few counts of this clonotype. The gene calls are TRBV20-1 and TRBJ1-2; the D gene is possibly TRBD1 (6 bases). Germline CDR1 reads DFQATT; CDR2 reads SNEGSKA (reference sequence). The length of the CDR3 is 13 residues. V gave up 3 bases and J gave up 4 bases, with 12 bases separating them. CDR3 protein: CSASRGGSYGYTF. The CDR3 nucleotides read TGCAGTGCTAGTAGGGGGGGCTCCTATGGCTACACCTTC.

Many counts were recorded for this clonotype. The CDR3 is CASILADTEAFF. The CDR3, as DNA: TGTGCCAGCATACTAGCGGACACTGAAGCTTTCTTT. V gene TRBV6-5 combines with J gene TRBJ1-1; D is undetermined. CDR3 length: 12 amino acids. CDR1 is MNHEY, CDR2 SVGAGI, per germline. The V end was cut by 7 bases, the J end by 3 bases, with 9 bases between.

This clonotype was counted at least ten times. V usage is TRBV7-8 and J usage is TRBJ2-7; D is perhaps TRBD1 (5 bases). V was pared by 5 bases and J by 3 bases, with 17 bases between. Germline CDR1 is SGHVS and CDR2 is FQNEAQ. This CDR3 spans 15 amino acids. CDR3 sequence reads: CASSLSRVHFYEQYF. As DNA, the CDR3 is TGTGCCAGCAGCCTATCCAGGGTCCATTTCTACGAGCAGTACTTC.

The chain couples TRBV11-2 to TRBJ1-5, with no clear D. V was cut by 2 bases and J by 3 bases, with 17 bases left in between. Germline-derived CDR1 and CDR2 are SGHAT and FQNNGV. This CDR3 has 17 amino acids. CDR3 DNA: TGTGCCAGCAGCTTATTTGGAAGCCAGTCGGCCAATCAGCCCCAGCATTTT. This gives the protein CASSLFGSQSANQPQHF.

This clonotype was recorded many times. The gene calls are TRBV6-1 and TRBJ1-5, with unresolved D. There are 15 residues in the CDR3. Trimming took 7 bases from V and 5 from J, leaving 18 bases between them. Looked up from germline, CDR1 is MNHNS and CDR2 is SASEGT. The CDR3 loop reads CASISGPKVHQPQHF. In DNA form, the CDR3 reads TGTGCCAGCATCTCCGGGCCCAAGGTCCATCAGCCCCAGCATTTT.

This clonotype was recorded many times. This rearrangement joins TRBV28 to TRBJ2-2; D ambiguous. Deletions cut 3 bases from V and 6 bases from J, with 5 bases between. The CDR3 covers 12 residues. Germline CDR1 MDHEN, CDR2 SYDVKM. The CDR3 region is CASSFESGELFF. For the CDR3, the DNA is TGTGCCAGCAGTTTCGAGTCCGGGGAGCTGTTTTTT.

At least ten counts were recorded for this clonotype. The chain employs TRBV10-3 and TRBJ2-7; TRBD1 matches at 8 bases. V shed 3 bases, J shed 6 bases, and the junction held 7 bases outside the gene matches. There are 14 residues in the CDR3. CDR1 is ENHRY, CDR2 SYGVKD, per germline. DNA for the CDR3: TGTGCCATCAGTGAACTTCAGGGGGCCGTCGAGCAGTACTTC. Protein product: CAISELQGAVEQYF.

About this clonotype itself: Given a much more abundant clone one base away, this may be a read error. CDR3 bases: TGCGCCAGCAGCCAGACCCCCGCGACATTGGGACGAAACACCATATATTTT. Translating gives CASSQTPATLGRNTIYF. The chain has TRBV4-1 and TRBJ1-3, with D perhaps TRBD1 (5 bases). The V end lost 3 bases, the J end lost 5 bases, and 20 bases lay between the germline ends. CDR1 MGHRA and CDR2 YSYEKL come from the germline V gene. The CDR3 loop spans 17 amino acids.

The rearrangement joins TRBV29-1 to TRBJ2-5; D unclear. V lost 4 bases and J lost 3, with 3 bases in between. The CDR3 is 10 residues long. Germline lookup yields CDR1 SQVTM and CDR2 ANQGSEA. CDR3 sequence reads: CSVVEETQYF. The CDR3 coding sequence is TGCAGCGTTGTCGAAGAGACCCAGTACTTC.